This entry concerns a single TCR beta chain. Antigen unknown. These data belong to a study of shared clonotypes between healthy human individuals. Overall study results and limits: Enrolling few donors narrowed the genetic and exposure-history diversity that was represented. The study found approximately 5% of naive CD4 clonotypes shared across a few donors.

The repertoire was sequenced with immunoSEQ multiplex PCR; TCRdb's copy has only in-frame clones and lacks some. The data show about 580,000 clones, roughly 98% seen once. The naive CD8 subset, CD45RO-negative cells positively selected for CCR7, excluded terminally differentiated effector memory CD45RA+ cells. The V gene's germline CDR1 is SGHTA and CDR2 FQGNSA. The junction had 6 bases not matched to a gene; V was cut back by 7 bases and J by 0 bases. The CDR3 covers 15 residues. The receptor was isolated from a young man in good health. Material: naive CD8+ T cells sorted from blood. This chain uses TRBV7-2 with TRBJ2-7, with 10 bases fitting TRBD1. In DNA, the CDR3 is TGTGCCAGCACCAGGAGGGACAGGGGCTCCTACGAGCAGTACTTC. As protein: CASTRRDRGSYEQYF.